Included here is one T cell receptor beta chain sequence, with context. The limits of the CDR3 on the DNA are not certain, so only TCRdb's listed CDR3 is given. The data stem from a study of blood T cell repertoires in COVID-19. Overall study: Researchers got acute and convalescent COVID-19 samples from the United States, Italy and Spain. From T cells, B-cell-depleted T cells, or PBMCs came the material, which was cDNA or gDNA.

Original processing methods: From reference gene primer amplification, estimates of nucleated cell counts were derived. The data were produced by immunoSEQ multiplex PCR, yet TCRdb's version contains in-frame clones alone and is incomplete. D and trimming were read from the DNA, whereas the V and J calls and clone size are those reported in that table. Altogether 55,000 to 70,000 clones are present, about 74% being singletons, with the ten largest covering 23%. Sequenced: peripheral blood. This sequence originates from a human donor in a cohort sampled during active COVID-19.

CDR3 residues: CASSQDFGPDTQYF. The rearrangement links TRBV4-2 to TRBJ2-3; the table's D call, TRBD1, has no DNA check behind it. The CDR3 contains 14 residues when both ends are counted. CDR1 is LGHNA, CDR2 YNFKEQ, per germline.